The 17 T cell receptor beta chains in this list originate from one sample, sequenced in a study of shared clonotypes between healthy human individuals. TCRdb's copy holds only in-frame clones and misses some; the assay was immunoSEQ multiplex PCR. The table records about 1.5 million clones, roughly 97% of them present only once. The sample consisted of naive CD4+ T cells sorted from blood. The subset was: CD45RA+ positively selected. The receptors originated from a man aged 25-45 years in good health.

The chain recombines TRBV4-1 with TRBJ2-1, with a tentative D call TRBD1 (6 bases). The CDR3 is 15 amino acids. Trimming took off 4 bases at V and 9 bases at J, with 19 bases between the two ends. Germline V gene data show CDR1 as MGHRA and CDR2 as YSYEKL. The CDR3 loop is CASSLLRLMGAEQFF. The CDR3 DNA follows: TGCGCCAGCAGCCTACTTCGGCTTATGGGGGCTGAGCAGTTCTTC.

A remark on this clone: Distinct nucleotide sequences in the sample also encode this CDR3. The genes are TRBV9 and TRBJ2-5; 8 bases are a match to TRBD1. J lost 4 bases, V lost 0 bases, and 5 bases had no gene match. The CDR3 consists of 15 residues. In germline, CDR1 is SGDLS, CDR2 YYNGEE. CDR3 nucleotides: TGTGCCAGCAGCGTAGGCGGGACAGGCCTAGAGACCCAGTACTTC. This codes for CASSVGGTGLETQYF.

This chain connects TRBV7-2 to TRBJ2-1; TRBD1 might be the D (5 bases). V was pared by 2 bases and J by 7 bases, with 15 bases between. This CDR3 is built from 15 residues. Looked up from germline, CDR1 is SGHTA and CDR2 is FQGNSA. The DNA of the CDR3 is TGTGCCAGCAGCTTACGGACACCGTCTAGGAATGAGCAGTTCTTC. Translating it yields CASSLRTPSRNEQFF.

The rearrangement links TRBV29-1 to TRBJ2-4, with D hard to call. The CDR3 has 13 amino acids. The ends were cut back, 0 bases at V and 7 bases at J, with 10 bases in the middle. Germline CDR1 SQVTM, CDR2 ANQGSEA. In DNA form, the CDR3 reads TGCAGCGTTGAAGACATGTTCAGGAACATTCAGTACTTC. Its translation is CSVEDMFRNIQYF.

In this sample, this clone turned up once. This chain connects TRBV13 to TRBJ2-5; D unresolved. This CDR3 has 12 residues. The V gene lost 0 bases and the J gene lost 6 bases, with 5 bases spanning the gap. CDR1 and CDR2 (germline): PRHDT, FYEKMQ (reference sequence). CDR3 protein: CASSLGPQTQYF. DNA of the CDR3: TGTGCCAGCAGCTTAGGGCCGCAGACCCAGTACTTC.

The chain employs TRBV4-1 and TRBJ1-2; D gene uncertain. Germline CDR1 MGHRA, CDR2 YSYEKL. The CDR3 sequence is 18 residues long. The V end lost 2 bases, the J end lost 0 bases, and 19 bases lay between the germline ends. CDR3 nucleotide sequence: TGCGCCAGCAGCCAATCCCAGGACGGATTCCTTACTAACTATGGCTACACCTTC. It encodes CASSQSQDGFLTNYGYTF.

This clone was found once. V usage is TRBV5-6 and J usage is TRBJ2-3; D is unclear. Germline assignment: CDR1 SGHDT and CDR2 YYEEEE. The length of the CDR3 is 13 residues. Trimming took off 4 bases at V and 6 bases at J, with 12 bases between the two ends. The DNA for the CDR3 is TGTGCCAGCAGCCCCCTCCGGTCGGATACGCAGTATTTT. Protein: CASSPLRSDTQYF.

Concerning this clone itself: The same CDR3 is also encoded by other DNA sequences in this sample. The CDR3 loop reads CASSRGQDTEAFF. The DNA for the CDR3 is TGTGCCAGCAGCCGAGGACAAGATACTGAAGCTTTCTTT. This sequence joins TRBV7-9 and TRBJ1-1, with a tentative D call TRBD1 (5 bases). Germline CDR1 and CDR2: SEHNR and FQNEAQ (reference sequence). V shed 5 bases and J shed 5 bases, with 12 bases lying between them. CDR3 size: 13 residues.

The CDR3 DNA sequence: TGTGCCAGCAGCTTAGCCGAGGCAGATACGCAGTATTTT. Translation: CASSLAEADTQYF. J is TRBJ2-3 and V is TRBV7-2; D is unresolved. Germline V gives CDR1 SGHTA, CDR2 FQGNSA. The CDR3 is 13 amino acids. V lost 0 bases and J 4 bases, leaving 5 bases between the germline ends.

The J gene is TRBJ2-7, the V gene TRBV14; 11 bases agree with TRBD1. CDR1 is SGHDN, CDR2 FVKESK, per germline. This CDR3 spans 14 amino acids. Trimming removed 1 base from V and 5 bases from J; junction bases left unmatched: 1. The DNA for the CDR3 is TGTGCCAGCAGCCAAGGGGACAGGGGGAACGAGCAGTACTTC. Its translation is CASSQGDRGNEQYF.

The rearrangement uses TRBV5-5 and TRBJ2-2; D possibly corresponds to TRBD1 (6 bases). This CDR3 spans 15 amino acids. Germline lookup yields CDR1 SGHKS and CDR2 YYEKEE (reference sequence). V lost 3 bases and J 7 bases, leaving 16 bases between the germline ends. CDR3 sequence: CASSSLQGRGGELFF. Here the CDR3 DNA reads TGTGCCAGCAGCTCATTACAGGGACGTGGCGGGGAGCTGTTTTTT.

The chain carries TRBV29-1 and TRBJ2-5; D is perhaps TRBD2 (6 bases). This CDR3 comprises 15 residues. Germline loops: CDR1 SQVTM, CDR2 ANQGSEA. Trimming took 2 bases from V and 4 from J, leaving 17 bases between them. For the CDR3, the DNA is TGCAGCGTTGAATTACGGCTAGCGATCGGAGAGACCCAGTACTTC. Translating it yields CSVELRLAIGETQYF.

The genes are TRBV9 and TRBJ1-3; maybe TRBD1 (6 bases). CDR3 size: 15 residues. The germline CDR1 and CDR2 sequences are SGDLS and YYNGEE. Trimming stripped 4 bases from V and 4 bases from J, with 15 bases between. The CDR3 reads CASSFQGTQGNTIYF. CDR3 DNA: TGTGCCAGCAGCTTCCAGGGGACTCAAGGAAACACCATATATTTT.

The rearrangement links TRBV5-4 to TRBJ2-2; TRBD1 aligns across 8 bases. CDR1 and CDR2 from the germline V gene are SGHNT and YYREEE (reference sequence). The CDR3 is 17 residues long. Losses at the gene ends were 0 bases for V and 1 base for J; bases not matched to a gene: 5. The CDR3 DNA is TGTGCCAGCAGCTTGGTGGGGACAGGAGAGAACACCGGGGAGCTGTTTTTT. Amino acid sequence: CASSLVGTGENTGELFF.

This sequence joins TRBV7-9 and TRBJ1-1, with D perhaps TRBD1 (5 bases). The length of the CDR3 is 14 residues. V lost 3 bases and J lost 4, with 12 bases in between. Germline values: CDR1 SEHNR, CDR2 FQNEAQ (reference sequence). CDR3 bases: TGTGCCAGCAGCTTCGAGGGGCGGGGCACTGAAGCTTTCTTT. The encoded protein is CASSFEGRGTEAFF.

The chain combines TRBV28 with TRBJ1-5; D gene unclear. The germline V and J ends were trimmed by 3 bases and 1 base, with 13 bases remaining between them. The germline CDR1 and CDR2 sequences are MDHEN and SYDVKM. The CDR3 totals 16 residues. This CDR3 is CASSFQVRRSNQPQHF. The CDR3 DNA is TGTGCCAGCAGTTTCCAAGTACGGCGCAGCAATCAGCCCCAGCATTTT.

Comments on this clone: The sample has other DNA sequences that encode this CDR3 too. The gene calls are TRBV30 and TRBJ2-5; D may be TRBD1 or TRBD2 (5 bases each). The CDR3 totals 13 residues. Germline lookup yields CDR1 GTSNPN and CDR2 SVGIG (reference sequence). The V end was cut by 3 bases, the J end by 2 bases, with 10 bases between. CDR3 residues: CAWSGTRQETQYF. Here the CDR3 DNA reads TGTGCCTGGAGCGGGACGAGACAAGAGACCCAGTACTTC.